The clone carrying this T cell receptor (beta chain) has a single count. The target antigen is unknown. This was a deep-level run. Several immunoSEQ plates received, in even portions, the genomic DNA of each subset. The table came from immunoSEQ multiplex PCR; TCRdb's copy has only in-frame clones and leaves some out. The sample includes under 2,500,000 clones, almost 96% of them seen just once. Germline V gene sequence: CDR1 SNHLY, CDR2 FYNNEI. The CDR3 has 15 residues. Trimming at V came to 7 bases and at J to 2 bases, leaving 11 bases not matched to a gene. Division of CD4+ cells produced a CD45RA+ naive subset and a CD45RA-negative memory subset. The data originate from a study of shared clonotypes between healthy human individuals. Regarding the study as a whole: Few donors limited the genetic and exposure-history diversity represented.

This chain links TRBV2 with TRBJ2-7, with 7 bases matching TRBD2. Sequencing was done on a sample of naive CD4+ T cells sorted from blood. Subset described: CD45RA+ positively selected. This receptor was obtained from a man younger than 35 in good health. This CDR3 is CASTLSGGVAYEQYF. CDR3 DNA: TGTGCCAGCACCCTGAGTGGGGGGGTGGCCTACGAGCAGTACTTC.